Listed here are 21 T cell receptor beta chains from one sample, sequenced in a study of identical twins. One entry per CDR3 protein results from TCRdb running MiXCR on the 5' RACE reads. The data hold a few hundred thousand distinct CDR3 sequences, with around 8.3% observed a single time. The sample was also reused in another study, on yellow fever vaccine responses in identical twins.

The sequenced sample was CD8+ T cells sorted from blood. These receptors all stem from a young woman in good health.

V usage is TRBV13 and J usage is TRBJ2-2; 8 bases are a match to TRBD1. CDR1 PRHDT and CDR2 FYEKMQ come from the germline V gene (reference sequence). V was pared by 7 bases and J by 7 bases, with 8 bases of the junction left unmatched. The CDR3 totals 14 residues. The CDR3 DNA follows: TGTGCCAGCATGTCGGGACAGGAATACGGGGAGCTGTTTTTT. It codes for CASMSGQEYGELFF.

This clonotype was counted only a few times. The chain links TRBV13 to TRBJ2-1; TRBD2 matches at 11 bases. The junction had 4 bases not matched to a gene; V was cut back by 4 bases and J by 8 bases. Germline V gene data show CDR1 as PRHDT and CDR2 as FYEKMQ (reference sequence). CDR3 length: 14 amino acids. CDR3 sequence reads: CASSSQLAGDEQFF. DNA of the CDR3: TGTGCCAGCAGCTCCCAACTAGCGGGGGATGAGCAGTTCTTC.

This clonotype occurred a few times. The chain links TRBV20-1 to TRBJ2-5, with TRBD2 matching 12 bases. The V gene end was trimmed by 7 bases and the J gene end by 5 bases; junction bases not matched to a gene: 11. This CDR3 comprises 15 residues. Per germline, CDR1 DFQATT and CDR2 SNEGSKA (reference sequence). CDR3 sequence (DNA): TGCAGTGGAAGGGCTAGCGGGGGGGCCGCGGAGACCCAGTACTTC. Protein: CSGRASGGAAETQYF.

This clonotype was detected only a few times. The genes are TRBV5-1 and TRBJ2-1; 7 nucleotides match TRBD2. The junction had 13 bases not matched to a gene; V was cut back by 0 bases and J by 4 bases. The V gene's germline CDR1 is SGHRS and CDR2 YFSETQ. This CDR3 spans 18 amino acids. In DNA, the CDR3 is TGCGCCAGCAGCTTGGTTTTGGGTATCGGGAGGCAGTACAATGAGCAGTTCTTC. Its translation: CASSLVLGIGRQYNEQFF.

This clonotype was seen at least ten times. This chain uses TRBV7-8 with TRBJ2-5, with 10 nucleotides matching TRBD2. V lost 2 bases to trimming and J lost 3 bases; unmatched junction nucleotides: 0. CDR3 length: 14 amino acids. CDR1 and CDR2 (germline): SGHVS, FQNEAQ. The CDR3 is CASSLLAGEETQYF. DNA of the CDR3: TGTGCCAGCAGCTTACTAGCGGGGGAAGAGACCCAGTACTTC.

The V and J genes are TRBV30 and TRBJ2-7, with 10 bases that match TRBD1. The junction had 3 bases not matched to a gene; V was cut back by 2 bases and J by 2 bases. CDR3 length: 14 residues. Germline assignment: CDR1 GTSNPN and CDR2 SVGIG (reference sequence). The DNA of the CDR3 is TGTGCCTGGAGTCCAGGGACAGGGGCCTACGAGCAGTACTTC. This codes for CAWSPGTGAYEQYF.

This clonotype was seen only a few times. Sequence at one end of the junction differs from germline and may be a read error. V and J are TRBV6-1 and TRBJ2-5; 9 positions match TRBD1. This CDR3 is built from 18 residues. Per the germline V gene, CDR1 is MNHNS and CDR2 is SASEGT. The CDR3 region is CASSEGTGLSPNQETQYF. CDR3 DNA sequence: TGTGCCAGCAGCGAAGGGACAGGGCTAAGTCCAAACCAAGAGACCCAGTACTTC.

This clonotype was detected ten times or more. The rearrangement uses TRBV6-1 and TRBJ2-1, with D perhaps matching TRBD2 (7 bases). The V end lost 5 bases, the J end lost 0 bases, and 14 bases lay between the germline ends. The CDR3 has 16 residues. The germline gives CDR1 MNHNS, CDR2 SASEGT. The CDR3 DNA reads as TGTGCCAGCAGTCCCATGGGGGGGCCCTCCTACAATGAGCAGTTCTTC. It specifies CASSPMGGPSYNEQFF.

The V gene is TRBV5-5, the J gene TRBJ1-2; a weak D match, TRBD1 (5 bases). V was cut by 0 bases and J by 6 bases, with 15 bases left in between. Germline V CDR1 and CDR2: SGHKS, YYEKEE (reference sequence). This CDR3 contains 15 residues. CDR3 in amino acids: CASSLAVVGVDGYTF. Written as DNA, the CDR3 is TGTGCCAGCAGCTTGGCCGTCGTAGGGGTTGATGGCTACACCTTC.

The chain uses TRBV15 and TRBJ2-2; D uncertain. CDR3 length equals 15 residues. Germline CDR1 reads LNHNV; CDR2 reads YYDKDF (reference sequence). V was pared by 4 bases and J by 2 bases, with 11 bases between. The DNA of the CDR3 is TGTGCCACCAGCAACGCCGGAGAAAACACCGGGGAGCTGTTTTTT. Amino acid sequence: CATSNAGENTGELFF.

V is TRBV27 and J is TRBJ2-2, with 14 bases matching TRBD2. The CDR3 is 17 amino acids. The V segment lost 6 bases and the J segment 4 bases; nucleotides outside the gene matches: 7. The germline V gene encodes CDR1 MNHEY and CDR2 SMNVEV (reference sequence). CDR3 sequence reads: CASRSGLAGEGTGELFF. CDR3 in DNA: TGTGCCAGCAGATCGGGACTAGCGGGAGAAGGCACCGGGGAGCTGTTTTTT.

The sample holds many counts of this clonotype. V is TRBV29-1 and J is TRBJ2-1; D not resolved. Trimming took 4 bases from V and 3 from J, leaving 4 bases between them. CDR3 length: 11 residues. Germline V gives CDR1 SQVTM, CDR2 ANQGSEA. CDR3 DNA: TGCAGCGTTGTCAGCTACAATGAGCAGTTCTTC. Protein product: CSVVSYNEQFF.

Only a few counts were recorded for this clonotype. The V call is TRBV27, the J call TRBJ1-5, with D uncertain. Germline V lookup: CDR1 MNHEY, CDR2 SMNVEV (reference sequence). This CDR3 is 13 amino acids long. V gave up 6 bases and J gave up 0 bases, with 6 bases separating them. CDR3 amino acids: CASSPFSNQPQHF. CDR3 bases: TGTGCCAGCAGCCCATTTAGCAATCAGCCCCAGCATTTT.

Comment on this clonotype: This may arise from a read error, as a much more abundant clone is one base away. The J gene is TRBJ2-7, the V gene TRBV12-3 or TRBV12-4; D gene unclear. CDR3 size: 14 residues. V was pared by 6 bases and J by 1 base, with 13 bases between. CDR3 loop: CASRPVDASYEQYF. The CDR3 coding sequence is TGTGCCAGCAGGCCTGTGGACGCTTCCTACGAGCAGTACTTC.

The chain joins TRBV7-9 to TRBJ2-7; D gene ambiguous. Germline loops: CDR1 SEHNR, CDR2 FQNEAQ (reference sequence). The CDR3 totals 14 residues. The V end was cut by 4 bases, the J end by 3 bases, with 13 bases between. In nucleotides, the CDR3 is TGTGCCAGCAGCTCGGTCAGTTGGGGCTACGAGCAGTACTTC. Amino acids: CASSSVSWGYEQYF.

This chain links TRBV10-3 with TRBJ2-2, with D perhaps assigned TRBD1 or TRBD2 (5 bases each). This CDR3 region has 17 residues. Germline-derived CDR1 and CDR2 are ENHRY and SYGVKD. V lost 11 bases and J lost 0, with 22 bases in between. CDR3 nucleotide sequence: TGTGCCTGTGACCCGGGACCCGGCAGACCGAACACCGGGGAGCTGTTTTTT. Its protein product is CACDPGPGRPNTGELFF.

This clonotype was recorded many times. This sequence joins TRBV29-1 and TRBJ2-5; a possible D gene is TRBD1 (6 bases). The CDR3 extends over 13 amino acids. V dropped 5 bases and J dropped 2 bases, with 12 bases sitting between them. Germline V lookup: CDR1 SQVTM, CDR2 ANQGSEA. CDR3 loop: CSVRQGPQETQYF. Written as DNA, the CDR3 is TGCAGCGTTCGGCAGGGGCCACAAGAGACCCAGTACTTC.

In its sample, this clonotype was seen a few times. This rearrangement joins TRBV6-4 to TRBJ1-2; a weak D match, TRBD1 (6 bases). The CDR3 consists of 15 residues. V was trimmed by 0 bases and J by 4 bases, leaving 12 bases between them. Germline V gives CDR1 MRHNA, CDR2 SNTAGT. CDR3 nucleotide sequence: TGTGCCAGCAGTGACTCGGACAGTCTCAGCTATGGCTACACCTTC. Its translation is CASSDSDSLSYGYTF.

The V call is TRBV5-4, the J call TRBJ2-3; the D is unclear. Trimming pared 0 bases from V and 2 bases from J, leaving 7 bases between. CDR3 length: 14 residues. Germline CDR1 reads SGHNT; CDR2 reads YYREEE (reference sequence). In DNA, the CDR3 is TGTGCCAGCAGCTTGGGTCAGCCCACAGATACGCAGTATTTT. Residues: CASSLGQPTDTQYF. Based on the CDR3 plus reference TRBV5-4 and TRBJ2-3, the full variable domain is ETGVTQSPTHLIKTRGQQVTLRCSSQSGHNTVSWYQQALGQGPQFIFQYYREEENGRGNFPPRFSGLQFPNYSSELNVNALELDDSALYLCASSLGQPTDTQYFGPGTRLTVL.

The chain couples TRBV12-3 or TRBV12-4 to TRBJ2-1; tentatively, D is TRBD1 or TRBD2 (5 bases each). The CDR3 is made up of 14 amino acids. Between the trimmed V and J ends, which lost 2 bases and 5 bases, there was a span of 10 bases. CDR3 DNA sequence: TGTGCCAGCAGTTTATGGGGGACCGACAATGAGCAGTTCTTC. It codes for CASSLWGTDNEQFF.

This clonotype showed up many times. The chain has TRBV10-3 and TRBJ2-5; D may be TRBD1 (6 bases). V gave up 6 bases and J gave up 2 bases, with 7 bases separating them. Per the germline V gene, CDR1 is ENHRY and CDR2 is SYGVKD. This CDR3 region has 12 residues. The CDR3 DNA is TGTGCCATCAGCGACAGGCAAGAGACCCAGTACTTC. Its translation is CAISDRQETQYF.